This T cell receptor beta chain was documented in a study of T cell changes during pregnancy in multiple sclerosis. The CDR3 totals 18 residues. Unmatched junction bases numbered 15, after V lost 3 bases and J lost 6 bases. CDR1 is SGDLS and CDR2 is YYNGEE in the germline V gene. Some clones are missing from TCRdb's copy, which holds only in-frame ones; the method was immunoSEQ multiplex PCR. The sample lists around 100,000 clones, 90% occurring once. V and J are TRBV9 and TRBJ2-3; TRBD2 aligns across 11 bases. The clonotype originates from a female donor in good health, enrolled as a control in a pregnancy study. Sample: peripheral blood, taken in the second trimester of pregnancy. The CDR3 is CASSGFPGTSGASDTQYF. The CDR3 nucleotides are TGTGCCAGCAGCGGCTTTCCCGGGACTAGCGGTGCATCGGATACGCAGTATTTT.